The 32 T cell receptor beta chains listed next were all sequenced from one sample in a study of cytomegalovirus exposure and HLA in healthy donors. PCR was performed using 60 Vbeta and 13 Jbeta primers. Using immunoSEQ multiplex PCR, the repertoire was profiled, and TCRdb retains in-frame clones only, with some absent. The sample table sets out 90,000 to 150,000 clones. Specimen: PBMCs. The source is a man younger than 30 in good health and CMV-seronegative.

This chain joins TRBV11-2 and TRBJ2-3; TRBD2 is a possible D gene (5 bases). The CDR3 has 14 residues. V gave up 1 base and J gave up 7 bases, with 12 bases separating them. Per the germline V gene, CDR1 is SGHAT and CDR2 is FQNNGV. CDR3 amino acids: CASSLVAGVYTQYF. CDR3 bases: TGTGCCAGCAGCTTAGTTGCCGGGGTGTATACGCAGTATTTT.

The chain combines TRBV4-1 with TRBJ2-2, with D hard to call. The germline V and J ends were trimmed by 4 bases and 1 base, with 13 bases remaining between them. Germline-derived CDR1 and CDR2 are MGHRA and YSYEKL. The CDR3 consists of 16 residues. The CDR3 DNA reads TGCGCCAGCAGCCCCGCGAGCAGACAGAACACCGGGGAGCTGTTTTTT. Its protein product is CASSPASRQNTGELFF.

The chain joins TRBV5-1 to TRBJ2-5, with 7 bases that match TRBD2. V shed 9 bases and J 5 bases; nucleotides not matched to a gene: 7. Per germline, CDR1 SGHRS and CDR2 YFSETQ. The CDR3 runs to 12 residues. In DNA form, the CDR3 reads TGCGCCACTCGGGCCGGGGGGGAGACCCAGTACTTC. Translated, it gives CATRAGGETQYF.

The chain combines TRBV27 with TRBJ1-6; 9 bases are a match to TRBD1. With V trimmed by 0 bases and J by 8 bases, 2 bases remained unmatched. Germline-derived CDR1 and CDR2 are MNHEY and SMNVEV (reference sequence). This CDR3 spans 15 amino acids. The CDR3 coding sequence is TGTGCCAGCAGTTTATCGGACAGGGGTTATTCACCCCTCCACTTT. Translated, it gives CASSLSDRGYSPLHF.

This sequence joins TRBV5-4 and TRBJ2-3; TRBD2 might be the D (6 bases). From germline, CDR1 is SGHNT and CDR2 YYREEE (reference sequence). The CDR3 sequence is 15 residues long. V was cut by 0 bases and J by 2 bases, with 10 bases left in between. The CDR3 region is CASSLGAGLTDTQYF. Here the CDR3 DNA reads TGTGCCAGCAGCTTGGGGGCGGGACTCACAGATACGCAGTATTTT.

The chain employs TRBV9 and TRBJ2-1; TRBD2 agrees at 7 bases. The V segment lost 0 bases and the J segment 6 bases; nucleotides outside the gene matches: 9. The CDR3 totals 16 residues. Germline CDR1 and CDR2: SGDLS and YYNGEE. CDR3 sequence reads: CASSVGSASGLNEQFF. CDR3 bases: TGTGCCAGCAGCGTAGGGTCGGCTAGCGGCCTCAATGAGCAGTTCTTC.

The rearrangement uses TRBV7-3 and TRBJ1-1; the D gene is possibly TRBD1 (5 bases). The V gene lost 6 bases and the J gene lost 1 base, with 6 bases spanning the gap. The CDR3 is 12 amino acids. CDR1 is SGHTA and CDR2 is FQGTGA in the germline V gene. The CDR3, as DNA: TGTGCCAGCAGGGGGGGGAACACTGAAGCTTTCTTT. Its translation is CASRGGNTEAFF.

V is TRBV14 and J is TRBJ2-1; 7 nucleotides agree with TRBD2. Losses at the gene ends were 1 base for V and 9 bases for J; bases not matched to a gene: 15. This CDR3 has 17 amino acids. Looked up from germline, CDR1 is SGHDN and CDR2 is FVKESK. The CDR3 region is CASSQGLLARARGEQFF. The CDR3 coding sequence is TGTGCCAGCAGCCAAGGCTTACTAGCGAGAGCTCGGGGTGAGCAGTTCTTC.

V is TRBV19 and J is TRBJ1-1, with TRBD1 matching over 7 bases. Germline CDR1 LNHDA, CDR2 SQIVND (reference sequence). With 3 bases clipped from V and 3 bases from J, the junction kept 4 bases outside the gene matches. This CDR3 region has 14 residues. This CDR3 is CASSMAGGYTEAFF. In DNA, the CDR3 is TGTGCCAGTAGTATGGCAGGGGGATACACTGAAGCTTTCTTT.

This sequence joins TRBV7-8 and TRBJ1-5; TRBD1 matches at 10 bases. This CDR3 has 16 residues. CDR1 SGHVS and CDR2 FQNEAQ come from the germline V gene. Trimming took 1 base from V and 7 from J; bases not matched to a gene: 7. CDR3 region: CASSLGGQGKGQPQHF. As DNA, the CDR3 is TGTGCCAGCAGCTTAGGGGGACAGGGGAAAGGACAGCCCCAGCATTTT.

The rearrangement uses TRBV19 and TRBJ1-2; 7 positions agree with TRBD1. Germline CDR1 is LNHDA and CDR2 is SQIVND (reference sequence). This CDR3 is 13 amino acids long. J was trimmed by 8 bases and V by 3 bases; bases with no gene match: 6. The CDR3 nucleotides read TGTGCCAGTAGTATTTTCAGGGGACAGGGCTACACCTTC. Translation: CASSIFRGQGYTF.

The chain uses TRBV10-3 and TRBJ1-5; the D is unclear. The CDR3 has 12 amino acids. Looked up from germline, CDR1 is ENHRY and CDR2 is SYGVKD. V lost 6 bases and J 3 bases, leaving 6 bases between the germline ends. The CDR3 loop is CAISPYNQPQHF. In DNA form, the CDR3 reads TGTGCCATCAGCCCGTACAATCAGCCCCAGCATTTT.

The chain uses TRBV9 and TRBJ1-2, with a weak D call TRBD1 (6 bases). Germline V gives CDR1 SGDLS, CDR2 YYNGEE. V was clipped by 5 bases and J by 5 bases, with 16 bases between them. The CDR3 runs 14 residues. Written as DNA, the CDR3 is TGTGCCAGCAGAGGGGGGGGACAAATATATGGCTACACCTTC. It specifies CASRGGGQIYGYTF.

The J gene is TRBJ1-1, the V gene TRBV5-1; 10 nucleotides agree with TRBD1. Germline-derived CDR1 and CDR2 are SGHRS and YFSETQ. The CDR3 has 13 amino acids. V trimming: 8 bases; J trimming: 1 base; junction bases outside the gene matches: 2. DNA of the CDR3: TGCGCCAGTAGGACAGGGGGGAACACTGAAGCTTTCTTT. It encodes CASRTGGNTEAFF.

V and J are TRBV7-8 and TRBJ2-7; D is perhaps TRBD2 (5 bases). Germline V gene lookup returns CDR1 SGHVS and CDR2 FQNEAQ. The length of the CDR3 is 14 residues. Trimming removed 5 bases at V and 5 bases at J, with 16 bases between. CDR3 residues: CASSPSRGPHEQYF. Written as DNA, the CDR3 is TGTGCCAGCAGCCCCTCCCGAGGGCCCCACGAGCAGTACTTC.

The V call is TRBV5-6, the J call TRBJ2-3; D is unclear. The CDR3 runs to 14 residues. Germline-derived CDR1 and CDR2 are SGHDT and YYEEEE. Deletions cut 4 bases from V and 4 bases from J, with 13 bases between. Here the CDR3 DNA reads TGTGCCAGCAGCCCTAACCCCGGTGCAGATACGCAGTATTTT. It translates to CASSPNPGADTQYF.

The V call is TRBV9, the J call TRBJ1-1; no firm D call. CDR3 size: 14 residues. Trimming pared 3 bases from V and 1 base from J, leaving 10 bases between. Germline lookup yields CDR1 SGDLS and CDR2 YYNGEE. CDR3 sequence (DNA): TGTGCCAGCAGCGGGTCACGGGGGAACACTGAAGCTTTCTTT. Amino acids: CASSGSRGNTEAFF. Looking up the rest from reference TRBV9 and TRBJ1-1 gives the full variable domain: DSGVTQTPKHLITATGQRVTLRCSPRSGDLSVYWYQQSLDQGLQFLIQYYNGEERAKGNILERFSAQQFPDLHSELNLSSLELGDSALYFCASSGSRGNTEAFFGQGTRLTVV.

The genes are TRBV7-9 and TRBJ2-1, with 8 bases identical to TRBD1. The trim removed 5 bases at V and 0 bases at J, leaving 6 bases unmatched. This CDR3 has 16 residues. Germline lookup yields CDR1 SEHNR and CDR2 FQNEAQ (reference sequence). CDR3 sequence reads: CASSTDRASSYNEQFF. Written as DNA, the CDR3 is TGTGCCAGCAGCACGGACAGGGCGAGCTCCTACAATGAGCAGTTCTTC.

This sequence joins TRBV29-1 and TRBJ1-1, with D possibly TRBD1 on 5 matching bases. V lost 7 bases to trimming and J lost 6 bases, with 18 bases between them. The CDR3 is 13 residues long. From germline, CDR1 is SQVTM and CDR2 ANQGSEA. CDR3 in DNA: TGCAGCGCTATGGGGGGGGGTAGGGCTGAAGCTTTCTTT. Its protein product is CSAMGGGRAEAFF.

The chain couples TRBV5-1 to TRBJ2-5; possible D gene TRBD1, 5 bases. The length of the CDR3 is 13 residues. Looked up from germline, CDR1 is SGHRS and CDR2 is YFSETQ. Trimming cost V 0 bases and J 11 bases, with 14 bases left between them. CDR3: CASSLGQSMAQYF. CDR3 DNA: TGCGCCAGCAGCTTGGGACAGTCGATGGCGCAGTACTTC.

V usage is TRBV19 and J usage is TRBJ1-5; D is ambiguous. There are 13 residues in the CDR3. Deletions cut 4 bases from V and 3 bases from J, with 7 bases between. CDR1 LNHDA and CDR2 SQIVND come from the germline V gene (reference sequence). CDR3: CASSTGYNQPQHF. As DNA, the CDR3 is TGTGCCAGTAGTACGGGGTACAATCAGCCCCAGCATTTT.

V is TRBV9 and J is TRBJ2-7; 10 bases fit TRBD1. With 3 bases clipped from V and 5 bases from J, the junction kept 8 bases outside the gene matches. Germline lookup yields CDR1 SGDLS and CDR2 YYNGEE. CDR3 size: 15 residues. The CDR3 bases are TGTGCCAGCAGCGCCCCCGGGACAGGGGTCAACGAGCAGTACTTC. Its translation: CASSAPGTGVNEQYF.

The chain uses TRBV6-5 and TRBJ2-1; 11 nucleotides agree with TRBD2. This CDR3 is built from 15 residues. CDR1 is MNHEY, CDR2 SVGAGI, per germline. V shed 0 bases, J shed 10 bases, and the junction held 5 bases outside the gene matches. The chain's CDR3 is CASSYSWLAGGEQFF. CDR3 nucleotides: TGTGCCAGCAGTTACTCGTGGCTAGCGGGGGGAGAGCAGTTCTTC.

The chain is built from TRBV7-6 and TRBJ2-1; TRBD1 agrees at 7 bases. The V gene's germline CDR1 is SGHVS and CDR2 FNYEAQ. The CDR3 length is 16 residues. V was pared by 5 bases and J by 4 bases, with 11 bases of the junction left unmatched. CDR3 sequence: CASSRVTGTVYNEQFF. DNA for the CDR3: TGTGCCAGCAGCCGCGTAACCGGGACAGTGTACAATGAGCAGTTCTTC. The whole variable domain, remainder taken from reference TRBV7-6 and TRBJ2-1, is GAGVSQSPRYKVTKRGQDVALRCDPISGHVSLYWYRQALGQGPEFLTYFNYEAQQDKSGLPNDRFSAERPEGSISTLTIQRTEQRDSAMYRCASSRVTGTVYNEQFFGPGTRLTVL.

CDR3 DNA: TGTGCCAGCAGTTTGACAGGCGGCGAGCAGTACTTC. It encodes CASSLTGGEQYF. This chain joins TRBV7-8 and TRBJ2-7, with D possibly matching TRBD1 (6 bases). The V end lost 6 bases, the J end lost 6 bases, and 12 bases lay between the germline ends. The CDR3 spans 12 residues. Germline V gene data show CDR1 as SGHVS and CDR2 as FQNEAQ.

This rearrangement joins TRBV5-1 to TRBJ2-7; D not resolved. The CDR3 is made up of 14 amino acids. V shed 0 bases and J shed 2 bases, with 9 bases lying between them. Germline CDR1 reads SGHRS; CDR2 reads YFSETQ. The CDR3 nucleotides are TGCGCCAGCAGCTTGGTCGTACAGCCCTACGAGCAGTACTTC. Protein sequence: CASSLVVQPYEQYF.

V is TRBV7-8 and J is TRBJ2-3; TRBD2 agrees at 12 bases. Germline V gives CDR1 SGHVS, CDR2 FQNEAQ. With V trimmed by 5 bases and J by 2 bases, 14 bases remained unmatched. The CDR3 length is 19 residues. For the CDR3, the DNA is TGTGCCAGCAGCCCCCGCGGGCTAGCGGGGGGGGCATACACAGATACGCAGTATTTT. Translation: CASSPRGLAGGAYTDTQYF.

The chain combines TRBV18 with TRBJ2-7; D is perhaps TRBD2 (7 bases). CDR3 length equals 15 residues. Deletions cut 4 bases from V and 2 bases from J, with 15 bases between. In germline, CDR1 is KGHSH, CDR2 LQKENI. CDR3 nucleotide sequence: TGTGCCAGCTCACATGACCCGGGGGGCGCCTACGAGCAGTACTTC. As protein: CASSHDPGGAYEQYF.

The chain is built from TRBV2 and TRBJ1-2; tentative D call: TRBD1 (5 bases). V was cut by 6 bases and J by 0 bases, with 8 bases left in between. Germline V gene sequence: CDR1 SNHLY, CDR2 FYNNEI. The CDR3 consists of 13 residues. The CDR3 DNA is TGTGCCAGCAGGACAGATTCTAACTATGGCTACACCTTC. This encodes CASRTDSNYGYTF.

This rearrangement joins TRBV5-1 to TRBJ2-1, with D perhaps matching TRBD2 (6 bases). V lost 6 bases and J 5 bases, leaving 21 bases between the germline ends. The CDR3 contains 16 residues. Germline V gene sequence: CDR1 SGHRS, CDR2 YFSETQ. The CDR3 protein is CASTRRDNGNNNEQFF. In nucleotides, the CDR3 is TGCGCCAGCACCCGGAGGGATAACGGAAACAACAATGAGCAGTTCTTC. Full variable domain (rest looked up from reference TRBV5-1 and TRBJ2-1): KAGVTQTPRYLIKTRGQQVTLSCSPISGHRSVSWYQQTPGQGLQFLFEYFSETQRNKGNFPGRFSGRQFSNSRSEMNVSTLELGDSALYLCASTRRDNGNNNEQFFGPGTRLTVL.

J is TRBJ2-3 and V is TRBV5-4; weak D call: TRBD2 (6 bases). Germline CDR1 reads SGHNT; CDR2 reads YYREEE (reference sequence). The CDR3 is 15 amino acids. V dropped 0 bases and J dropped 2 bases, with 10 bases sitting between them. The chain's CDR3 is CASSLAEDYTDTQYF. As DNA, the CDR3 is TGTGCCAGCAGCTTGGCCGAGGACTACACAGATACGCAGTATTTT.

The chain carries TRBV7-6 and TRBJ1-1; D uncertain. Germline lookup yields CDR1 SGHVS and CDR2 FNYEAQ. V lost 3 bases to trimming and J lost 5 bases, with 7 bases between them. The CDR3 extends over 12 amino acids. The DNA for the CDR3 is TGTGCCAGCAGCTTTCCTCTAACTGAAGCTTTCTTT. This encodes CASSFPLTEAFF.